These 2 T cell receptor beta chains were sequenced from one sample in a study of cytomegalovirus exposure and HLA in healthy donors. A multiplex PCR was run with 60 Vbeta primers and 13 Jbeta primers. The data were produced by immunoSEQ multiplex PCR, yet TCRdb's version contains in-frame clones alone and is incomplete. The sample yields about 94,000 clones, around four fifths seen once. The sequenced sample was PBMCs. The receptors were sampled from a man aged 35 to 55 in good health and CMV-seropositive.

The J gene is TRBJ2-1, the V gene TRBV11-3, with 8 bases fitting TRBD1. With 5 bases clipped from V and 5 bases from J, the junction kept 2 bases outside the gene matches. Germline loops: CDR1 SGHNT, CDR2 YENEEA. This CDR3 contains 13 residues. The CDR3 coding sequence is TGTGCCAGCAGCGGACAGGGCAACAATGAGCAGTTCTTC. This codes for CASSGQGNNEQFF.

This chain connects TRBV27 to TRBJ2-3, with 9 bases lining up with TRBD2. Per germline, CDR1 MNHEY and CDR2 SMNVEV (reference sequence). The CDR3 is 15 amino acids. V was clipped by 3 bases and J by 3 bases; unmatched bases: 4. The CDR3, as DNA: TGTGCCAGCAGTTTGAAAAGCGGGAGGACAGATACGCAGTATTTT. Its translation is CASSLKSGRTDTQYF.